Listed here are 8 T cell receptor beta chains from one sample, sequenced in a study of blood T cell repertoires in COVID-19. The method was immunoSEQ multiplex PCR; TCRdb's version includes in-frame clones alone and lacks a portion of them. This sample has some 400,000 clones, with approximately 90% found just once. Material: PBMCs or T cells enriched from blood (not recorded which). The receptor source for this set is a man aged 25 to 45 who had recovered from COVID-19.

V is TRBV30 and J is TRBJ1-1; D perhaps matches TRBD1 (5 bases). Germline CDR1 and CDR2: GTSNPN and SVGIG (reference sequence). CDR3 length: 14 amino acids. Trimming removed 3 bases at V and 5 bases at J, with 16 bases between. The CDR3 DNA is TGTGCCTGGAGAGGACATCTCTGGGGTACTGAAGCTTTCTTT. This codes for CAWRGHLWGTEAFF.

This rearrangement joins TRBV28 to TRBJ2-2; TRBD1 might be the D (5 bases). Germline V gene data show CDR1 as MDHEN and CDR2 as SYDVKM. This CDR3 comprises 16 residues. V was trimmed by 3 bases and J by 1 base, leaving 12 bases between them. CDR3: CASSFFQGKNTGELFF. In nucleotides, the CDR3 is TGTGCCAGCAGTTTTTTTCAGGGAAAGAACACCGGGGAGCTGTTTTTT.

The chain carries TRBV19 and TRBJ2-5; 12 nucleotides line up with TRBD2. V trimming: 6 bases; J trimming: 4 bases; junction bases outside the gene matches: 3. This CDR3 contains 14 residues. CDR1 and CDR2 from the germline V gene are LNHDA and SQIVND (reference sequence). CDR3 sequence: CASRMTSGRETQYF. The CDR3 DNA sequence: TGTGCCAGTAGAATGACTAGCGGGAGAGAGACCCAGTACTTC.

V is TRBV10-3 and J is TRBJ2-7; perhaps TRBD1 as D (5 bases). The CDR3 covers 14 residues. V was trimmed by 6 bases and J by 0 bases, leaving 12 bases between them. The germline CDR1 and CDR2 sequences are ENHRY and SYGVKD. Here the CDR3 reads CAIRNPTVSYEQYF. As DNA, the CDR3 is TGTGCCATCAGGAACCCGACAGTCTCCTACGAGCAGTACTTC.

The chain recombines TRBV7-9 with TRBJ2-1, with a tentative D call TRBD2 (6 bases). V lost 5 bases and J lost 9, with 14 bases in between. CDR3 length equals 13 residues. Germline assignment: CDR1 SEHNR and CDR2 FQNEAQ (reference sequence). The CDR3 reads CASSAPGGGEQFF. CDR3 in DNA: TGTGCCAGCAGCGCACCCGGGGGTGGTGAGCAGTTCTTC.

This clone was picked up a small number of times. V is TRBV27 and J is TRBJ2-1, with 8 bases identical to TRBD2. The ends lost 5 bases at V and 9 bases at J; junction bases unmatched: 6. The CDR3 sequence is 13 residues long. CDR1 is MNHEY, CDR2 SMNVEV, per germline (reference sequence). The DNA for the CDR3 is TGTGCCAGCAGTCTAGCGGGCTTCGGTGAGCAGTTCTTC. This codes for CASSLAGFGEQFF.

CDR3 coding DNA: TGCGCCAGCAGGCAACCCGGGACAGGGTACAATGAGCAGTTCTTC. Residues: CASRQPGTGYNEQFF. V is TRBV5-1 and J is TRBJ2-1; TRBD1 aligns across 9 bases. The CDR3 runs 15 residues. The junction had 7 bases not matched to a gene; V was cut back by 5 bases and J by 4 bases. Germline V lookup: CDR1 SGHRS, CDR2 YFSETQ.

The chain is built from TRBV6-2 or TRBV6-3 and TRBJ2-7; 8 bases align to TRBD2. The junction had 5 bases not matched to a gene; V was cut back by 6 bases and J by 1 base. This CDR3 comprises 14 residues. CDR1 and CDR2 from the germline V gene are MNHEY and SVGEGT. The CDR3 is CASSPRGGSYEQYF. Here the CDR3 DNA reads TGTGCCAGCAGCCCCCGGGGGGGGTCCTACGAGCAGTACTTC.